This TCR beta chain stems from a study of blood T cell repertoires in COVID-19. Study information: Sources were T cells, B-cell-depleted T cells, or PBMCs; the material itself was cDNA or gDNA.

This clone was detected once. V dropped 2 bases and J dropped 2 bases, with 6 bases sitting between them. Per germline, CDR1 LNHDA and CDR2 SQIVND (reference sequence). The CDR3 extends over 13 amino acids. In the source study's methods: How many nucleated cells were present was estimated from reference gene primer amplification. Data came from immunoSEQ multiplex PCR; TCRdb stores just in-frame clones and leaves some out. The V and J calls and clone size were taken over from that table, and D and trimming were inferred from the DNA. Of 210,000 or so clones in the sample, about 85% are singletons; the top ten hold 20%.

The genes are TRBV19 and TRBJ1-1; the D is unclear. The sequenced sample consisted of peripheral blood. The sequence came from a human donor in a cohort sampled during active COVID-19. The CDR3 spells CASSIMGNTEAFF. CDR3 bases: TGTGCCAGTAGTATAATGGGCAACACTGAAGCTTTCTTT.